This TCR beta chain was captured by sequencing in a study of blood T cell repertoires in COVID-19. Background on the study: PBMCs, B-cell-depleted T cells, or T cells were the source of the cDNA or gDNA that made up the material.

After removal of 6 bases from V and 4 bases from J, the junction contained 6 bases not matched to a gene. The germline CDR1 and CDR2 sequences are WSHSY and SAAADI. The CDR3 is made up of 14 amino acids. Sequenced by immunoSEQ multiplex PCR; TCRdb stores in-frame clones only, minus some. The table shows 200,000 to 250,000 clones, with about 90% occurring only once. The chain combines TRBV10-2 with TRBJ1-5; TRBD1 aligns across 7 bases. The receptor was isolated from a man between 35 and 55 years old with active or convalescent COVID-19. Input material: peripheral blood. This CDR3 is CASRQGGGNQPQHF. The CDR3 DNA reads TGCGCCAGCAGGCAGGGGGGAGGAAATCAGCCCCAGCATTTT.